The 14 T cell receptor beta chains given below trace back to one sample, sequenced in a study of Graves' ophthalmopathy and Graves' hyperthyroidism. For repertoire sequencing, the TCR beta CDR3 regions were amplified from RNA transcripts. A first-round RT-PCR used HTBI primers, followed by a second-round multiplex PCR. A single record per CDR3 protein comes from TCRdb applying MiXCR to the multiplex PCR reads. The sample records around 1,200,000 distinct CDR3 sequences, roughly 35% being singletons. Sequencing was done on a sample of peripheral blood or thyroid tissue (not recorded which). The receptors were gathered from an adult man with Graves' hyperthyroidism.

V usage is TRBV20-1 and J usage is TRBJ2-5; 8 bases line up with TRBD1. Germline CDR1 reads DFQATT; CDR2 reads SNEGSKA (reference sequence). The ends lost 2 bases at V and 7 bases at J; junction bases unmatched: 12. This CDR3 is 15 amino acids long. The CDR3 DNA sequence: TGCAGTGCTAGATCGAACAGGGGGAGTCTCGGGACCCAGTACTTC. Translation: CSARSNRGSLGTQYF.

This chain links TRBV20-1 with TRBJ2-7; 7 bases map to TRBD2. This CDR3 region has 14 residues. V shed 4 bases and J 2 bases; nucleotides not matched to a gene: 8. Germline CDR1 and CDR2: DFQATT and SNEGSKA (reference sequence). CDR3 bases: TGCAGTGCTACTGCCCCGGGGGGACCCTACGAGCAGTACTTC. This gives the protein CSATAPGGPYEQYF.

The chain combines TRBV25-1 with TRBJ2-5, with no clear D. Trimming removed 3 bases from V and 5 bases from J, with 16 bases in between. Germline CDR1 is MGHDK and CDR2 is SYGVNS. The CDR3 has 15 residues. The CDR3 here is CASSDRRTGIETQYF. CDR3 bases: TGTGCCAGCAGTGATCGAAGGACGGGCATCGAGACCCAGTACTTC.

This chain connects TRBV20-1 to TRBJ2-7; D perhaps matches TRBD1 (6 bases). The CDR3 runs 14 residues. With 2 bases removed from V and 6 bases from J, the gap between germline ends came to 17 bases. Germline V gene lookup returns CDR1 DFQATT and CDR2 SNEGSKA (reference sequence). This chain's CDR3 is CSARIWGPSSEQYF. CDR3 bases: TGCAGTGCTAGAATCTGGGGGCCGTCTAGCGAGCAGTACTTC.

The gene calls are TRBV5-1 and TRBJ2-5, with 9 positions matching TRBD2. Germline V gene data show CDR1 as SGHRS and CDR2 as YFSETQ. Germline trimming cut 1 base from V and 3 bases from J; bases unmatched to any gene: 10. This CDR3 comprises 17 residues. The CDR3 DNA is TGCGCCAGCAGCTTGATTCGGCAGGCGGGGGGGGAAGAGACCCAGTACTTC. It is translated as CASSLIRQAGGEETQYF.

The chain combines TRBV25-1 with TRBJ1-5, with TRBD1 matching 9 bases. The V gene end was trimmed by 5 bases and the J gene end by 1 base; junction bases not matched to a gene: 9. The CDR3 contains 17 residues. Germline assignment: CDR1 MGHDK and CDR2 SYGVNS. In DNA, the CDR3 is TGTGCCAGCAGTTTATCCGGGACAGGGAGCAGCAATCAGCCCCAGCATTTT. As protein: CASSLSGTGSSNQPQHF.

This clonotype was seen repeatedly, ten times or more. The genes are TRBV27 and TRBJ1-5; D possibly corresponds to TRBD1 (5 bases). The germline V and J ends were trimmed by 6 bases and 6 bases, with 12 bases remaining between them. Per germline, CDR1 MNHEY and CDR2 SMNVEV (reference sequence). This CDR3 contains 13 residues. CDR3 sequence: CASRAGYGQPQHF. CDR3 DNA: TGTGCCAGCAGGGCAGGGTATGGTCAGCCCCAGCATTTT.

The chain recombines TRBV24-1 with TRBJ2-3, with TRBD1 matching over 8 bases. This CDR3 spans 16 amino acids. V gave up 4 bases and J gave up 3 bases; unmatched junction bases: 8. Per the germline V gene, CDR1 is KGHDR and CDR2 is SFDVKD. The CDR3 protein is CATSDYRQGRTDTQYF. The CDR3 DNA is TGTGCCACCAGTGACTATCGACAGGGGCGGACAGATACGCAGTATTTT.

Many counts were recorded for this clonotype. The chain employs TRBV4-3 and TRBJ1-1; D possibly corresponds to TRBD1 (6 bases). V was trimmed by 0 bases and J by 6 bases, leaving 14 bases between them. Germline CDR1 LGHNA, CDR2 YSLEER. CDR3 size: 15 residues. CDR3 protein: CASSQDQGGEAEAFF. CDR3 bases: TGCGCCAGCAGCCAAGATCAAGGGGGGGAGGCTGAAGCTTTCTTT.

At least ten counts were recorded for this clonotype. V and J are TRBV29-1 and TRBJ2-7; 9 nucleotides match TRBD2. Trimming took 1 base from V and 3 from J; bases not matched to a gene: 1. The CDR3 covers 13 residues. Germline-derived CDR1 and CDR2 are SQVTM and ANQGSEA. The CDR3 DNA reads TGCAGCGTTGAAGGGACTAGCGTCTACGAGCAGTACTTC. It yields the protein CSVEGTSVYEQYF.

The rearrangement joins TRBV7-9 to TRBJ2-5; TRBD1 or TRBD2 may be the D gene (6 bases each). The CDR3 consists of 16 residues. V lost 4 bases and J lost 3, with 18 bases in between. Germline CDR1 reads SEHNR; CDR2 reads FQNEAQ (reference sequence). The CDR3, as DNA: TGTGCCAGCAGCTCCGGAGTGGGGGGCATGGAAGAGACCCAGTACTTC. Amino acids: CASSSGVGGMEETQYF.

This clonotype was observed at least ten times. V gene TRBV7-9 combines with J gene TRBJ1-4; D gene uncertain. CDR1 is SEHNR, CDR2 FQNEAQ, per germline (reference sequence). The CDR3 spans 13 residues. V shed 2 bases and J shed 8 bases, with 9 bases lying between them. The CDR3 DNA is TGTGCCAGCAGCTTACCCCGTCGGGAAAAACTGTTTTTT. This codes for CASSLPRREKLFF.

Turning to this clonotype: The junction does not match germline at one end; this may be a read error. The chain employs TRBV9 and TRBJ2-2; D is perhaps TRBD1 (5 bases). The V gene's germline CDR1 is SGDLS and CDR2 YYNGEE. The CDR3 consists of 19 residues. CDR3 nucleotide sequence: TGCGCCAGCAGCTTCTCCGGCCCGTTGTACCAAGGCAGGGCCGGGGAGCTGTTTTTT. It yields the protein CASSFSGPLYQGRAGELFF.

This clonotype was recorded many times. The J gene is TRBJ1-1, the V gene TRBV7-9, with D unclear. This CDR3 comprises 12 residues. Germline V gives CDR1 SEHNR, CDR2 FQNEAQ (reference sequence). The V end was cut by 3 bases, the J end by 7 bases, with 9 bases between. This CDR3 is CASSFSALEAFF. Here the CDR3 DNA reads TGTGCCAGCAGCTTTAGTGCCCTTGAAGCTTTCTTT.